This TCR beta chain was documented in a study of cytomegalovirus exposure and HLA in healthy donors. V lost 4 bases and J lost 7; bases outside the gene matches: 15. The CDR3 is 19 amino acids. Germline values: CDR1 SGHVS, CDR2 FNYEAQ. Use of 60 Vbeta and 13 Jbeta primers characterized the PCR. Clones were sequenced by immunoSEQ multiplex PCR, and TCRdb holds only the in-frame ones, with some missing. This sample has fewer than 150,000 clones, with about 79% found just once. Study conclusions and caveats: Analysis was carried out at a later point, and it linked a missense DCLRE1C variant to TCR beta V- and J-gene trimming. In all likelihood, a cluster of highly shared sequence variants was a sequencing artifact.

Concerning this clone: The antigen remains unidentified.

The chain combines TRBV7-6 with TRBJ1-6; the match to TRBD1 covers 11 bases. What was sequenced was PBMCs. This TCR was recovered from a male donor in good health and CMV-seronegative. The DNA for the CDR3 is TGTGCCAGCAGCTCCGCTCTGTGGACAGGGGGCTCTGAGAATTCACCCCTCCACTTT. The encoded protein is CASSSALWTGGSENSPLHF.